This T cell receptor (beta chain) was identified during a study of T cell responses to AZD1222 COVID-19 vaccine. Broader study findings: Spike regions recognized by vaccine-associated CD4 TCRs spanned the protein, led by 160-218 and 743-854. It was only after the peak T cell response that any repertoires were sampled. Epitopes outside B.1.351 and B.1.1.7 mutated regions reportedly drew nearly half of spike TCRs. The sample set comprised mostly white British donors with more females, and clonal diversity was possibly underestimated.

This CDR3 contains 16 residues. Looked up from germline, CDR1 is MDHEN and CDR2 is SYDVKM. V was cut by 4 bases and J by 3 bases, with 13 bases left in between. Comments on this clone: Its antigen is not known.

Sequencing was performed with immunoSEQ multiplex PCR; in TCRdb, only in-frame clones are kept and a portion is missing. The profile shows some 70,000 clones, 84% of them singletons. The sequenced sample was peripheral blood, obtained on day 0 of AZD1222 vaccination. This chain connects TRBV28 to TRBJ1-6; a possible D gene is TRBD1 (6 bases). The clonotype originates from an adult in good health. DNA for the CDR3: TGTGCCAGCAGTTCGACGGACAGCCTCTATAATTCACCCCTCCACTTT. It encodes CASSSTDSLYNSPLHF.